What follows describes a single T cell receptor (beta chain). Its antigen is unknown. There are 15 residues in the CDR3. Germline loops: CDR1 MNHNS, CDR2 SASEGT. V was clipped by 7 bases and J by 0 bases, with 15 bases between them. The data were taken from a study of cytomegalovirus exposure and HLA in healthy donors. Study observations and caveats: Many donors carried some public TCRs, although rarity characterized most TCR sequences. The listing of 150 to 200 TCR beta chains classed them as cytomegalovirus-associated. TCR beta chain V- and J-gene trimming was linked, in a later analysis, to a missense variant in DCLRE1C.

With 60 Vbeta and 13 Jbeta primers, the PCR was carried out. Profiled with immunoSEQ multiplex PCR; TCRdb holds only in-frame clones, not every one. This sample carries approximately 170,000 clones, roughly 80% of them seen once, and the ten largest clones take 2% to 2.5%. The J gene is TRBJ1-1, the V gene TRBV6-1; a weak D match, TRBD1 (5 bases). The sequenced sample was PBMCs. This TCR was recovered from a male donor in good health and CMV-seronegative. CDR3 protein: CASNVMGGLNTEAFF. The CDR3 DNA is TGTGCCAGCAACGTCATGGGGGGATTGAACACTGAAGCTTTCTTT.